The 15 T cell receptor beta chains listed next were all sequenced from one sample in a study of T cell repertoires in cytomegalovirus infection. MiXCR was run by TCRdb on the reads, yielding one entry per CDR3 protein. The sample gives 300,000 to 400,000 distinct CDR3 sequences, about 29% of which show up once; approximately 20% is in the top ten. These receptors lack a known antigen. Specimen: cultured PBMCs, collected from culture after CMV antigen stimulation. These receptors were obtained from a human donor in good health (CMV status not recorded). Some clones in this sample may be carry-over from other donors' samples.

This clonotype was counted between two and nine times. The chain joins TRBV28 to TRBJ2-7, with D tentatively TRBD1 (6 bases). CDR3 length: 17 residues. Trimming took off 4 bases at V and 0 bases at J, with 19 bases between the two ends. CDR1 is MDHEN and CDR2 is SYDVKM in the germline V gene. Here the CDR3 reads CASSSPRAQGSSYEQYF. The CDR3 bases are TGTGCCAGCAGTTCGCCGCGGGCGCAGGGGAGCTCCTACGAGCAGTACTTC. Drawing the rest from reference TRBV28 and TRBJ2-7, the complete variable domain is DVKVTQSSRYLVKRTGEKVFLECVQDMDHENMFWYRQDPGLGLRLIYFSYDVKMKEKGDIPEGYSVSREKKERFSLILESASTNQTSMYLCASSSPRAQGSSYEQYFGPGTRLTVT.

In this sample, this clonotype turned up a few times. This chain joins TRBV11-1 and TRBJ2-6; D is possibly TRBD2 (6 bases). V lost 5 bases to trimming and J lost 1 base, with 18 bases between them. The CDR3 is 18 residues long. In germline, CDR1 is SGHAT, CDR2 FQDESV (reference sequence). The DNA for the CDR3 is TGTGCCAGCAGCCCCCCGGAGGGGTCGGGTTCTGGGGCCAACGTCCTGACTTTC. This sequence encodes CASSPPEGSGSGANVLTF.

The chain carries TRBV6-2 or TRBV6-3 and TRBJ2-7; D is uncertain. Trimming pared 8 bases from V and 5 bases from J, leaving 22 bases between. CDR3 length: 15 amino acids. CDR1 and CDR2 from the germline V gene are MNHEY and SVGEGT. The CDR3 loop is CASGLGRAPRNEQYF. For the CDR3, the DNA is TGTGCCAGCGGCCTAGGACGGGCCCCAAGGAACGAGCAGTACTTC.

A few counts support this clonotype. This chain connects TRBV7-2 to TRBJ2-1; 8 bases are a match to TRBD2. Per germline, CDR1 SGHTA and CDR2 FQGNSA. CDR3 length equals 15 residues. Trimming took 3 bases from V and 10 from J; bases not matched to a gene: 11. The CDR3 region is CASSFEIAGGSEQFF. CDR3 nucleotide sequence: TGTGCCAGCAGCTTCGAAATTGCGGGGGGCAGCGAGCAGTTCTTC. Full variable domain (missing parts from reference TRBV7-2 and TRBJ2-1): GAGVSQSPSNKVTEKGKDVELRCDPISGHTALYWYRQSLGQGLEFLIYFQGNSAPDKSGLPSDRFSAERTGGSVSTLTIQRTQQEDSAVYLCASSFEIAGGSEQFFGPGTRLTVL.

CDR3 residues: CASSSFSQPQHF. DNA for the CDR3: TGTGCCAGCAGTTCCTTCAGTCAGCCCCAGCATTTT. The chain employs TRBV28 and TRBJ1-5, with no clear D. The CDR3 covers 12 residues. Germline CDR1 is MDHEN and CDR2 is SYDVKM. V lost 4 bases and J lost 6, with 7 bases in between.

This clonotype occurred a few times. This rearrangement joins TRBV28 to TRBJ2-7; D tentatively fits TRBD1 or TRBD2 (6 bases each). The V gene's germline CDR1 is MDHEN and CDR2 SYDVKM. V lost 6 bases to trimming and J lost 4 bases, with 16 bases between them. This CDR3 spans 14 amino acids. The CDR3 DNA reads TGTGCCAGCAGCATCCGGGGGCTACTTTACGAGCAGTACTTC. This translates into CASSIRGLLYEQYF.

V gene TRBV10-3 combines with J gene TRBJ1-1, with D tentatively TRBD1 (6 bases). The CDR3 sequence is 13 residues long. Trimming removed 10 bases from V and 8 bases from J, with 20 bases in between. From germline, CDR1 is ENHRY and CDR2 SYGVKD. The CDR3 loop is CATRYREPGEAFF. In nucleotides, the CDR3 is TGTGCCACCAGATACAGGGAGCCGGGGGAAGCTTTCTTT.

This clonotype has only a few counts. This chain connects TRBV11-2 to TRBJ1-4; TRBD1 aligns across 8 bases. CDR1 is SGHAT, CDR2 FQNNGV, per germline. The CDR3 runs 13 residues. V lost 5 bases, J lost 7 bases, and 3 bases stayed unmatched. The CDR3 bases are TGTGCCAGCAGCCCAGGACAGGGTGAAAAACTGTTTTTT. Amino acids: CASSPGQGEKLFF.

The chain combines TRBV6-6 with TRBJ2-7, with a weak D call TRBD1 (6 bases). V lost 4 bases to trimming and J lost 3 bases, with 16 bases between them. This CDR3 contains 15 residues. Germline lookup yields CDR1 MNHNY and CDR2 SVGAGI (reference sequence). In DNA, the CDR3 is TGTGCCAGCAGTTCTCCAGGGGAAAGGGACTACGAGCAGTACTTC. Amino acid sequence: CASSSPGERDYEQYF.

This chain uses TRBV7-2 with TRBJ2-5; no clear D gene. Per the germline V gene, CDR1 is SGHTA and CDR2 is FQGNSA. Between the trimmed V and J ends, which lost 5 bases and 5 bases, there was a span of 9 bases. This CDR3 region has 12 residues. CDR3 DNA: TGTGCCAGCAGCCCCCGGTGGGAGACCCAGTACTTC. Translating gives CASSPRWETQYF.

The V call is TRBV4-1, the J call TRBJ1-2, with 7 positions matching TRBD1. CDR1 is MGHRA and CDR2 is YSYEKL in the germline V gene. The CDR3 consists of 15 residues. After removal of 3 bases from V and 5 bases from J, the junction contained 9 bases not matched to a gene. Written as DNA, the CDR3 is TGCGCCAGCAGCCAGCCCGGACAGGCGATATATGGCTACACCTTC. It encodes CASSQPGQAIYGYTF.

The chain combines TRBV3-1 with TRBJ2-7; 13 bases fit TRBD2. With 1 base clipped from V and 4 bases from J, the junction kept 1 base outside the gene matches. CDR3 size: 15 residues. Germline V CDR1 and CDR2: LGHDT, YNNKEL (reference sequence). The CDR3 loop reads CASSQGTSGSYEQYF. The DNA for the CDR3 is TGTGCCAGCAGCCAAGGGACTAGCGGGAGTTACGAGCAGTACTTC.

At least ten counts were recorded for this clonotype. The chain employs TRBV12-3 or TRBV12-4 and TRBJ1-1; no firm D call. Between the trimmed V and J ends, which lost 2 bases and 8 bases, there was a span of 9 bases. This CDR3 has 12 amino acids. The CDR3 nucleotides are TGTGCCAGCAGTTTATCTCTGACAGAAGCTTTCTTT. Translated, it gives CASSLSLTEAFF.

This chain joins TRBV30 and TRBJ1-1; D remains ambiguous. V was shortened by 4 bases and J by 3 bases, with 12 bases between the two germline ends. In germline, CDR1 is GTSNPN, CDR2 SVGIG (reference sequence). The CDR3 runs to 13 residues. This CDR3 reads CAWTAHFDTEAFF. CDR3 DNA: TGTGCCTGGACGGCACACTTCGACACTGAAGCTTTCTTT.

This clonotype was observed a single time. The genes are TRBV27 and TRBJ2-1; 10 bases are a match to TRBD2. Germline loops: CDR1 MNHEY, CDR2 SMNVEV (reference sequence). The CDR3 sequence is 17 residues long. The V segment lost 6 bases and the J segment 2 bases; nucleotides outside the gene matches: 10. CDR3: CASSQAPGLATYNEQFF. The CDR3 region has the DNA TGTGCCAGCAGCCAAGCCCCGGGACTAGCGACCTACAATGAGCAGTTCTTC.